The next 30 T cell receptor beta chains were all read from a single sample in a study of regulatory T cells in long-lasting Graves disease. Time point noted: persistent/refractory GD, antithyroid drugs over 5 years with positive TRAb. RNA isolated from PBMCs was used to make the TCR library. Arm-PCR of CDR3 regions with iRepertoire HTBI primers generated TCR beta libraries. Using its own MiXCR run on the multiplex PCR reads, TCRdb lists one record per CDR3 protein. Seen here are over 450,000 distinct CDR3 sequences, about a fifth observed once, and the top ten hold about 6.6%. The sequencing used peripheral blood mononuclear cells (PBMCs), collected when the disease was refractory, from a patient treated with antithyroid drugs. The receptors stem from a female donor with Graves disease.

This clonotype was seen at least ten times. The rearrangement joins TRBV12-3 or TRBV12-4 to TRBJ2-4; 9 positions match TRBD1. Unmatched junction bases numbered 5, after V lost 5 bases and J lost 6 bases. This CDR3 has 14 residues. As DNA, the CDR3 is TGTGCCAGCAGTCTCCCGGGACAGGGAAACATTCAGTACTTC. Protein product: CASSLPGQGNIQYF.

The chain links TRBV28 to TRBJ2-1; 7 bases are a match to TRBD1. V was pared by 8 bases and J by 3 bases, with 13 bases of the junction left unmatched. This CDR3 is built from 16 residues. Germline CDR1 and CDR2: MDHEN and SYDVKM. CDR3 residues: CASRQGQLNLYNEQFF. CDR3 nucleotide sequence: TGTGCCAGCCGTCAGGGACAGCTAAATCTCTACAATGAGCAGTTCTTC.

J is TRBJ2-7 and V is TRBV28; unclear D gene. This CDR3 has 13 residues. The germline gives CDR1 MDHEN, CDR2 SYDVKM. The V and J ends lost 2 bases and 3 bases respectively, with 8 bases between them. The CDR3 nucleotides are TGTGCCAGCAGTTTAGTAGAGGACTACGAGCAGTACTTC. Encoded protein: CASSLVEDYEQYF.

This chain joins TRBV18 and TRBJ2-5; 12 nucleotides line up with TRBD2. This CDR3 has 19 amino acids. Germline assignment: CDR1 KGHSH and CDR2 LQKENI. V gave up 2 bases and J gave up 0 bases; unmatched junction bases: 10. CDR3 amino acids: CASSPILGLAGKYQETQYF. DNA of the CDR3: TGTGCCAGCTCACCAATCCTCGGACTAGCGGGAAAATACCAAGAGACCCAGTACTTC.

The chain joins TRBV7-2 to TRBJ2-7; 8 positions match TRBD1. Germline V gives CDR1 SGHTA, CDR2 FQGNSA. This CDR3 is 16 amino acids long. The J segment lost 2 bases and the V segment lost 5 bases, leaving 11 bases of the junction unmatched. The CDR3 region is CASSQAPGQDPYEQYF. For the CDR3, the DNA is TGTGCCAGCAGCCAAGCCCCGGGACAGGACCCCTACGAGCAGTACTTC.

Only one count was recorded for this clonotype. The chain couples TRBV2 to TRBJ2-3, with D tentatively TRBD1 or TRBD2 (6 bases each). The CDR3 loop spans 17 amino acids. Germline V gene data show CDR1 as SNHLY and CDR2 as FYNNEI. The V end lost 5 bases, the J end lost 4 bases, and 22 bases lay between the germline ends. The CDR3 DNA reads as TGTGCCAGCAGTCAAAACCCCCCGGGGGCGGGCGCAGATACGCAGTATTTT. It encodes CASSQNPPGAGADTQYF.

This clonotype was counted at least ten times. This chain joins TRBV2 and TRBJ2-3; 7 nucleotides line up with TRBD2. Trimming at V came to 8 bases and at J to 2 bases, leaving 10 bases not matched to a gene. The germline gives CDR1 SNHLY, CDR2 FYNNEI. This CDR3 comprises 15 residues. CDR3 DNA: TGTGCCAGCCAGCTCTTGGGAGGGCCCACAGATACGCAGTATTTT. Amino acids: CASQLLGGPTDTQYF.

V is TRBV5-1 and J is TRBJ1-6; D might be TRBD1 (5 bases). Germline V CDR1 and CDR2: SGHRS, YFSETQ. V was trimmed by 4 bases and J by 4 bases, leaving 21 bases between them. This CDR3 contains 18 residues. The CDR3 coding sequence is TGCGCCAGCAGCCCGGACATCTCTTGGGAAAGATATAATTCACCCCTCCACTTT. Residues: CASSPDISWERYNSPLHF.

Here the CDR3 DNA reads TGTGCCAGCAGTTACTCGGGTCCCTCCTACGGATTCCACTATGGCTACACCTTC. This codes for CASSYSGPSYGFHYGYTF. This rearrangement joins TRBV6-6 to TRBJ1-2; D not certain. This CDR3 spans 18 amino acids. The V gene's germline CDR1 is MNHNY and CDR2 SVGAGI (reference sequence). Deletions cut 0 bases from V and 3 bases from J, with 20 bases between.

This clonotype was seen at least ten times. The V call is TRBV27, the J call TRBJ1-2, with D unclear. V lost 7 bases and J 4 bases, leaving 13 bases between the germline ends. The CDR3 is 13 residues long. Germline values: CDR1 MNHEY, CDR2 SMNVEV (reference sequence). CDR3 amino acids: CASTKRGGYGYTF. DNA of the CDR3: TGTGCCAGCACAAAACGGGGTGGCTATGGCTACACCTTC.

This clonotype was found many times. This chain links TRBV12-3 or TRBV12-4 with TRBJ2-2, with a possible D match to TRBD1 (5 bases). The CDR3 loop spans 11 amino acids. V was shortened by 7 bases and J by 6 bases, with 6 bases between the two germline ends. The CDR3 DNA is TGTGCCAGCATACAGGCCGGGGAGCTGTTTTTT. It encodes CASIQAGELFF.

Only a few counts were recorded for this clonotype. The genes are TRBV28 and TRBJ2-3; 8 bases are a match to TRBD2. CDR3 size: 15 residues. V trimming: 5 bases; J trimming: 3 bases; junction bases outside the gene matches: 7. Per the germline V gene, CDR1 is MDHEN and CDR2 is SYDVKM. CDR3 DNA sequence: TGTGCCAGCAGTCACAGCGGGAGTCAGACAGATACGCAGTATTTT. Translation: CASSHSGSQTDTQYF.

In this sample, this clonotype turned up a few times. The chain is built from TRBV27 and TRBJ2-2; D call uncertain. The length of the CDR3 is 14 residues. The ends were cut back, 0 bases at V and 6 bases at J, with 8 bases in the middle. The germline gives CDR1 MNHEY, CDR2 SMNVEV (reference sequence). Here the CDR3 DNA reads TGTGCCAGCAGTTTATCAGCTCAGGCCGGGGAGCTGTTTTTT. Translation gives CASSLSAQAGELFF.

This clonotype was counted ten times or more. The chain is built from TRBV5-1 and TRBJ1-6; no clear D gene. CDR1 is SGHRS, CDR2 YFSETQ, per germline. Trimming shortened V by 0 bases and J by 1 base, and 5 bases separated the two germline ends. The CDR3 consists of 15 residues. The chain's CDR3 is CASSLDQSYNSPLHF. The CDR3 region has the DNA TGCGCCAGCAGCTTGGATCAGTCCTATAATTCACCCCTCCACTTT.

The chain uses TRBV19 and TRBJ1-2, with TRBD1 identical over 7 bases. The CDR3 is 14 amino acids. CDR1 and CDR2 (germline): LNHDA, SQIVND (reference sequence). Germline trimming cut 8 bases from V and 1 base from J; bases unmatched to any gene: 7. The CDR3 region has the DNA TGTGCCAGTCTGAAGGGACAGCATAACTATGGCTACACCTTC. Translating it yields CASLKGQHNYGYTF.

This clonotype was counted at least ten times. V and J are TRBV5-1 and TRBJ1-5; 7 bases line up with TRBD1. This CDR3 contains 16 residues. With 0 bases clipped from V and 0 bases from J, the junction kept 3 bases outside the gene matches. Germline loops: CDR1 SGHRS, CDR2 YFSETQ. The chain's CDR3 is CASSLDGTASNQPQHF. The CDR3 nucleotides are TGCGCCAGCAGCTTGGACGGGACAGCTAGCAATCAGCCCCAGCATTTT. Full variable domain (remainder filled in from reference TRBV5-1 and TRBJ1-5): KAGVTQTPRYLIKTRGQQVTLSCSPISGHRSVSWYQQTPGQGLQFLFEYFSETQRNKGNFPGRFSGRQFSNSRSEMNVSTLELGDSALYLCASSLDGTASNQPQHFGDGTRLSIL.

This clonotype was observed at least ten times. This chain uses TRBV28 with TRBJ2-5; D gene uncertain. CDR3 length: 13 residues. V lost 4 bases and J lost 5, with 11 bases in between. CDR1 and CDR2 (germline): MDHEN, SYDVKM. The CDR3 bases are TGTGCCAGCAGTTACCGGATAGGGGAGACCCAGTACTTC. Amino acid sequence: CASSYRIGETQYF. Complete variable domain (other parts from reference TRBV28 and TRBJ2-5): DVKVTQSSRYLVKRTGEKVFLECVQDMDHENMFWYRQDPGLGLRLIYFSYDVKMKEKGDIPEGYSVSREKKERFSLILESASTNQTSMYLCASSYRIGETQYFGPGTRLLVL.

V usage is TRBV5-1 and J usage is TRBJ2-3; 10 bases match TRBD1. The V and J ends lost 4 bases and 4 bases, in that order; junction bases with no gene match: 9. The CDR3 covers 16 residues. Germline-derived CDR1 and CDR2 are SGHRS and YFSETQ. In nucleotides, the CDR3 is TGCGCCAGCAGCCTGGGACAGGGGAGGTTCGCAGATACGCAGTATTTT. It specifies CASSLGQGRFADTQYF.

The genes are TRBV28 and TRBJ2-2; D is uncertain. This CDR3 has 14 residues. Germline CDR1 reads MDHEN; CDR2 reads SYDVKM. With 2 bases removed from V and 5 bases from J, the gap between germline ends came to 9 bases. CDR3 region: CASSLSLPTGELFF. CDR3 nucleotides: TGTGCCAGCAGTTTAAGTCTGCCAACCGGGGAGCTGTTTTTT. Filled out from reference TRBV28 and TRBJ2-2, the complete variable domain reads DVKVTQSSRYLVKRTGEKVFLECVQDMDHENMFWYRQDPGLGLRLIYFSYDVKMKEKGDIPEGYSVSREKKERFSLILESASTNQTSMYLCASSLSLPTGELFFGEGSRLTVL.

This clonotype has at least ten counts. V gene TRBV27 combines with J gene TRBJ2-7, with D uncertain. The germline V and J ends were trimmed by 2 bases and 6 bases, with 17 bases remaining between them. This CDR3 is built from 15 residues. The germline CDR1 and CDR2 sequences are MNHEY and SMNVEV (reference sequence). The CDR3 coding sequence is TGTGCCAGCAGTTTAAACCGCGCAACTACGGGCGAGCAGTACTTC. This codes for CASSLNRATTGEQYF.

The rearrangement joins TRBV6-1 to TRBJ2-3, with D maybe TRBD2 (6 bases). This CDR3 is built from 14 residues. Germline CDR1 MNHNS, CDR2 SASEGT. V was shortened by 7 bases and J by 6 bases, with 17 bases between the two germline ends. CDR3 in amino acids: CASTPGDFLDTQYF. CDR3 sequence (DNA): TGTGCCAGCACTCCGGGGGACTTTCTGGATACGCAGTATTTT.

This clonotype was seen many times. The chain is built from TRBV6-1 and TRBJ1-1, with 8 nucleotides matching TRBD1. V shed 6 bases and J 6 bases; nucleotides not matched to a gene: 12. The CDR3 totals 15 residues. Germline V gives CDR1 MNHNS, CDR2 SASEGT. CDR3 sequence (DNA): TGTGCCAGCAGGGCCGACAGGGGAAGGTGGTCTGAAGCTTTCTTT. Translated: CASRADRGRWSEAFF.

This clonotype was counted ten times or more. J is TRBJ2-4 and V is TRBV11-2; perhaps TRBD2 as D (7 bases). Trimming removed 5 bases at V and 5 bases at J, with 31 bases between. Germline V gene lookup returns CDR1 SGHAT and CDR2 FQNNGV. This CDR3 comprises 20 residues. Here the CDR3 DNA reads TGTGCCAGCAGCCGGAACGCCGGAACTGAGGAGGGGGGGGCCCAAAACATTCAGTACTTC. Translation gives CASSRNAGTEEGGAQNIQYF.

V and J are TRBV29-1 and TRBJ2-7, with a tentative D call TRBD2 (5 bases). Germline V gene sequence: CDR1 SQVTM, CDR2 ANQGSEA. V gave up 4 bases and J gave up 0 bases, with 10 bases separating them. The CDR3 runs 13 residues. The CDR3 DNA is TGCAGCGTTGCAGGAGGAGTCTCCTACGAGCAGTACTTC. It yields the protein CSVAGGVSYEQYF.

V gene TRBV12-3 or TRBV12-4 combines with J gene TRBJ2-1, with 9 bases aligning to TRBD1. Unmatched junction bases numbered 5, after V lost 6 bases and J lost 5 bases. The CDR3 totals 14 residues. CDR3 DNA: TGTGCCAGCAGCCATAGACAGGGGGACAATGAGCAGTTCTTC. Translation: CASSHRQGDNEQFF.

This clonotype was seen only a few times. As DNA, the CDR3 is TGTGCCAGTAAAGACAGGGCAGGGACGGAGACCCAGTACTTC. Translated, it gives CASKDRAGTETQYF. The gene calls are TRBV6-1 and TRBJ2-5; TRBD1 matches 7 bases. The CDR3 is 14 amino acids. From germline, CDR1 is MNHNS and CDR2 SASEGT. Germline trimming cut 9 bases from V and 5 bases from J; bases unmatched to any gene: 12.

Turning to this clonotype: This CDR3 is missing its conserved last phenylalanine or tryptophan, likely due to a read error. V is TRBV28 and J is TRBJ1-4, with D unclear. This CDR3 is 12 amino acids long. In germline, CDR1 is MDHEN, CDR2 SYDVKM. V was clipped by 6 bases and J by 8 bases, with 10 bases between them. Here the CDR3 reads CASSLRREKLFV. In DNA, the CDR3 is TGTGCCAGCAGCCTTAGAAGGGAAAAACTGTTTGTT.

There are a few counts of this clonotype. The chain recombines TRBV5-6 with TRBJ2-5, with TRBD1 matching over 8 bases. Trimming cost V 4 bases and J 5 bases; bases outside gene matches: 22. The V gene's germline CDR1 is SGHDT and CDR2 YYEEEE. The CDR3 consists of 19 residues. The CDR3: CASSRPGVGEGQGGETQYF. The CDR3 DNA reads as TGTGCCAGCAGCCGGCCCGGGGTGGGTGAAGGACAGGGAGGTGAGACCCAGTACTTC.

This clonotype was counted at least ten times. The chain combines TRBV12-3 or TRBV12-4 with TRBJ1-1; no firm D call. The germline V and J ends were trimmed by 5 bases and 1 base, with 17 bases remaining between them. This CDR3 has 16 amino acids. CDR3 sequence (DNA): TGTGCCAGCAGTCCTGTGGGAGGAGCTTGGAACACTGAAGCTTTCTTT. Encoded protein: CASSPVGGAWNTEAFF.

There are many counts of this clonotype. This chain connects TRBV20-1 to TRBJ1-1; 7 nucleotides agree with TRBD1. With V trimmed by 3 bases and J by 6 bases, 13 bases remained unmatched. CDR3 length equals 15 residues. Germline CDR1 is DFQATT and CDR2 is SNEGSKA (reference sequence). The DNA for the CDR3 is TGCAGTGCTAGGGAAAGACAGGGTGTCTTTTCTGAAGCTTTCTTT. This sequence encodes CSARERQGVFSEAFF.